This TCR beta chain originates from a study of T-cell memory formation after mild COVID-19. Study-wide results and caveats: Contracting CD4+ clones lay largely in CM and EM, with CD8+ ones residing in EMRA.

On this clonotype: Its target is unknown.

5'RACE with constant-segment primers built TCRalpha and TCRbeta cDNA libraries with UMIs. TCRdb re-called the 5' RACE reads with MiXCR, one entry per CDR3 protein. The sample yields under 250,000 distinct CDR3 sequences, approximately 10% seen once. V was trimmed by 2 bases and J by 5 bases, leaving 13 bases between them. Looked up from germline, CDR1 is SEHNR and CDR2 is FQNEAQ (reference sequence). This CDR3 contains 14 residues. The rearrangement uses TRBV7-9 and TRBJ2-7; the D gene is possibly TRBD1 (6 bases). Sequences were obtained from PBMCs or a T cell subset sorted from them (not recorded which). The receptor was isolated from a man aged 18 to 29 who had mild COVID-19 (a few samples of this study predate the infection). Cell type and time point are not known. For the CDR3, the DNA is TGTGCCAGCAGCTTAAGGCAGGGGCCAGACGAGCAGTACTTC. It translates to CASSLRQGPDEQYF.